These 32 T cell receptor beta chains share one sample of origin, sequenced in a study of chemoradiotherapy in HPV16-positive cancers (dated by TCRdb to between 2021 and 2024). The method behind the library was the immunoSEQ multiplex PCR assay. This immuneACCESS table, as held by TCRdb, lists in-frame sequences with V and J called but not all clones. Of the missing ones, under half trace to an unresolved V gene in checked studies; the others have no known cause. Across this sample there are about 68,000 clones, with approximately 91% seen only once. The leading ten clones occupy 4.2% of the sample. Source: blood, taken from a patient who underwent chemoradiotherapy. The source is a human donor with HPV-associated anogenital cancer.

V is TRBV15 and J is TRBJ1-1, with D maybe TRBD1 (5 bases). Between the trimmed V and J ends, which lost 5 bases and 4 bases, there was a span of 14 bases. CDR3 length equals 14 residues. From germline, CDR1 is LNHNV and CDR2 YYDKDF (reference sequence). Written as DNA, the CDR3 is TGTGCCACCAGCGCGGGACTTCTGTTCACTGAAGCTTTCTTT. This codes for CATSAGLLFTEAFF.

The chain carries TRBV5-4 and TRBJ1-1; TRBD1 matches at 8 bases. V lost 0 bases and J lost 3; bases outside the gene matches: 4. The CDR3 covers 15 residues. The germline V gene has CDR1 SGHNT and CDR2 YYREEE (reference sequence). This CDR3 reads CASSLGTGIDTEAFF. CDR3 DNA sequence: TGTGCCAGCAGCTTGGGGACAGGGATAGACACTGAAGCTTTCTTT.

As DNA, the CDR3 is TGTGCCAGCAGCCCAACACAGGGGGCTTATGGCTACACCTTC. Its protein product is CASSPTQGAYGYTF. The J gene is TRBJ1-2, the V gene TRBV5-4; 9 bases fit TRBD1. V lost 4 bases to trimming and J lost 5 bases; unmatched junction nucleotides: 6. Germline V gene sequence: CDR1 SGHNT, CDR2 YYREEE (reference sequence). This CDR3 is built from 14 residues.

This clone is a singleton in its sample. This sequence joins TRBV29-1 and TRBJ1-1, with D possibly being TRBD1 (6 bases). Germline CDR1 SQVTM, CDR2 ANQGSEA. This CDR3 region has 14 residues. Trimming cost V 0 bases and J 4 bases, with 12 bases left between them. The CDR3 DNA reads as TGCAGCGTTGAAGAGGGACATAGGGGCACTGAAGCTTTCTTT. It translates to CSVEEGHRGTEAFF.

The chain is built from TRBV7-2 and TRBJ1-3, with D tentatively TRBD1 (5 bases). The V end lost 1 base, the J end lost 0 bases, and 19 bases lay between the germline ends. Germline V gives CDR1 SGHTA, CDR2 FQGNSA. The CDR3 runs 19 residues. The CDR3 loop reads CASSLGGSRLGASGNTIYF. Here the CDR3 DNA reads TGTGCCAGCAGCTTAGGAGGGTCCCGATTAGGGGCCTCTGGAAACACCATATATTTT.

The chain links TRBV6-5 to TRBJ2-7, with D perhaps matching TRBD1 or TRBD2 (7 bases each). The CDR3 extends over 14 amino acids. V lost 6 bases, J lost 2 bases, and 14 bases lay in between. Germline CDR1 reads MNHEY; CDR2 reads SVGAGI. For the CDR3, the DNA is TGTGCCAGCAGGCAGGGGGGGCCTACCTACGAGCAGTACTTC. Translating gives CASRQGGPTYEQYF.

The V and J genes are TRBV5-6 and TRBJ1-2, with TRBD1 matching 12 bases. V lost 4 bases and J lost 6; bases outside the gene matches: 4. Germline loops: CDR1 SGHDT, CDR2 YYEEEE. CDR3 length: 14 amino acids. CDR3 DNA: TGTGCCAGCAGCGTAGGGACAGGGGGCAATGGCTACACCTTC. Translation: CASSVGTGGNGYTF.

V usage is TRBV19 and J usage is TRBJ2-2, with D possibly TRBD1 on 5 matching bases. The CDR3 consists of 14 residues. With 10 bases removed from V and 0 bases from J, the gap between germline ends came to 12 bases. Germline V gene lookup returns CDR1 LNHDA and CDR2 SQIVND (reference sequence). In nucleotides, the CDR3 is TGTGCCACCGAGACAGCCCCGAACACCGGGGAGCTGTTTTTT. Translated: CATETAPNTGELFF.

The chain recombines TRBV6-6 with TRBJ2-7; D is perhaps TRBD2 (7 bases). CDR1 and CDR2 (germline): MNHNY, SVGAGI (reference sequence). This CDR3 contains 15 residues. V was shortened by 5 bases and J by 0 bases, with 14 bases between the two germline ends. The CDR3 coding sequence is TGTGCCAGCAGTCCCACGGGGGGCGACTCCTACGAGCAGTACTTC. Translated, it gives CASSPTGGDSYEQYF.

The rearrangement links TRBV19 to TRBJ2-1; a possible D gene is TRBD1 (5 bases). The germline V gene has CDR1 LNHDA and CDR2 SQIVND (reference sequence). The CDR3 has 14 amino acids. Trimming removed 5 bases from V and 10 bases from J, with 18 bases in between. The CDR3 is CASSPTAGLGEQFF. CDR3 coding DNA: TGTGCCAGTAGTCCCACGGCAGGGTTGGGGGAGCAGTTCTTC.

This chain joins TRBV9 and TRBJ2-7; D not certain. Trimming left V 0 bases short and J 5 bases short, with 12 bases between. Looked up from germline, CDR1 is SGDLS and CDR2 is YYNGEE. This CDR3 is built from 14 residues. The CDR3 region has the DNA TGTGCCAGCAGCGTAGGGAAAGGGCGGAACGAGCAGTACTTC. This codes for CASSVGKGRNEQYF.

CDR3 nucleotide sequence: TGTGCCAGCAGCTTAGGCCTCTTTTCGGGAGAAGAGACCCAGTACTTC. As protein: CASSLGLFSGEETQYF. This chain uses TRBV11-2 with TRBJ2-5; maybe TRBD2 (6 bases). V was clipped by 1 base and J by 3 bases, with 15 bases between them. This CDR3 spans 16 amino acids. Germline V gene lookup returns CDR1 SGHAT and CDR2 FQNNGV. The full variable domain, in which reference TRBV11-2 and TRBJ2-5 provide the parts outside the CDR3, is EAGVAQSPRYKIIEKRQSVAFWCNPISGHATLYWYQQILGQGPKLLIQFQNNGVVDDSQLPKDRFSAERLKGVDSTLKIQPAKLEDSAVYLCASSLGLFSGEETQYFGPGTRLLVL.

V and J are TRBV30 and TRBJ1-5; D unclear. V gave up 4 bases and J gave up 2 bases, with 12 bases separating them. Germline loops: CDR1 GTSNPN, CDR2 SVGIG (reference sequence). The CDR3 runs 14 residues. The CDR3 nucleotides are TGTGCCTGGACCGCCTTGGGTGGCAATCAGCCCCAGCATTTT. The encoded protein is CAWTALGGNQPQHF.

The chain carries TRBV11-2 and TRBJ1-2, with TRBD1 as a possible D gene (6 bases). Germline values: CDR1 SGHAT, CDR2 FQNNGV. Trimming took off 4 bases at V and 8 bases at J, with 14 bases between the two ends. The CDR3 sequence is 13 residues long. CDR3 coding DNA: TGTGCCAGCAGCTGGGACCCAACAGGGGGCTACACCTTC. Translating gives CASSWDPTGGYTF.

The chain joins TRBV5-1 to TRBJ2-4; maybe TRBD2 (5 bases). The ends were cut back, 0 bases at V and 4 bases at J, with 11 bases in the middle. Germline loops: CDR1 SGHRS, CDR2 YFSETQ. The CDR3 has 15 residues. CDR3 amino acids: CASSLGRGEKNIQYF. The CDR3 DNA is TGCGCCAGCAGCTTGGGTCGGGGAGAAAAAAACATTCAGTACTTC. Full variable domain (remainder filled in from reference TRBV5-1 and TRBJ2-4): KAGVTQTPRYLIKTRGQQVTLSCSPISGHRSVSWYQQTPGQGLQFLFEYFSETQRNKGNFPGRFSGRQFSNSRSEMNVSTLELGDSALYLCASSLGRGEKNIQYFGAGTRLSVL.

This chain joins TRBV7-9 and TRBJ2-1; 14 bases line up with TRBD2. J gave up 2 bases and V 5 bases, and 8 bases lay outside the gene matches. The V gene's germline CDR1 is SEHNR and CDR2 FQNEAQ (reference sequence). CDR3 length: 18 amino acids. CDR3 sequence: CASSASGTSGRTYNEQFF. Here the CDR3 DNA reads TGTGCCAGCAGCGCGTCCGGGACTAGCGGGAGAACCTACAATGAGCAGTTCTTC.

This clone was picked up one time. The chain is built from TRBV11-2 and TRBJ2-2; D remains ambiguous. CDR1 and CDR2 from the germline V gene are SGHAT and FQNNGV. The ends were cut back, 0 bases at V and 4 bases at J, with 9 bases in the middle. The CDR3 spans 15 residues. CDR3 coding DNA: TGTGCCAGCAGCTTAGAGCGGACCAGCACCGGGGAGCTGTTTTTT. This encodes CASSLERTSTGELFF. Filled out from reference TRBV11-2 and TRBJ2-2, the complete variable domain reads EAGVAQSPRYKIIEKRQSVAFWCNPISGHATLYWYQQILGQGPKLLIQFQNNGVVDDSQLPKDRFSAERLKGVDSTLKIQPAKLEDSAVYLCASSLERTSTGELFFGEGSRLTVL.

J is TRBJ1-6 and V is TRBV28; no firm D call. Germline CDR1 MDHEN, CDR2 SYDVKM. The CDR3 contains 16 residues. V lost 7 bases to trimming and J lost 0 bases, with 13 bases between them. CDR3 nucleotide sequence: TGTGCCAGCAACCCCTCGGGTAGCTCCTATAATTCACCCCTCCACTTT. This sequence encodes CASNPSGSSYNSPLHF.

The table lists this clone with a count of one. V usage is TRBV9 and J usage is TRBJ2-3; possibly TRBD1 for D (5 bases). The V gene's germline CDR1 is SGDLS and CDR2 YYNGEE. The CDR3 runs 15 residues. V shed 2 bases and J shed 0 bases, with 10 bases lying between them. The CDR3 region is CASSVDTRSTDTQYF. The CDR3 nucleotides are TGTGCCAGCAGCGTGGACACCCGTAGCACAGATACGCAGTATTTT.

This sequence joins TRBV27 and TRBJ1-4; 11 bases are a match to TRBD1. CDR1 and CDR2 (germline): MNHEY, SMNVEV (reference sequence). The CDR3 spans 16 residues. The trim removed 3 bases at V and 8 bases at J, leaving 8 bases unmatched. This chain's CDR3 is CASSLNPGTGGEKLFF. CDR3 DNA: TGTGCCAGCAGTTTGAACCCCGGGACAGGGGGAGAAAAACTGTTTTTT.

V gene TRBV19 combines with J gene TRBJ2-2, with 7 bases fitting TRBD2. CDR1 is LNHDA, CDR2 SQIVND, per germline (reference sequence). The CDR3 extends over 15 amino acids. The trim removed 10 bases at V and 3 bases at J, leaving 11 bases unmatched. CDR3 coding DNA: TGTGCCACCGCCTGGGAGGGCCGGGACACCGGGGAGCTGTTTTTT. Translating gives CATAWEGRDTGELFF.

This chain connects TRBV7-9 to TRBJ2-3; D is undetermined. The CDR3 runs 15 residues. Trimming took 1 base from V and 0 from J, leaving 8 bases between them. The germline V gene has CDR1 SEHNR and CDR2 FQNEAQ (reference sequence). CDR3 amino acids: CASSLVTQSTDTQYF. For the CDR3, the DNA is TGTGCCAGCAGCTTAGTAACGCAGAGCACAGATACGCAGTATTTT.

This clone was detected only once. This chain connects TRBV4-1 to TRBJ2-7; maybe TRBD2 (6 bases). Trimming pared 2 bases from V and 3 bases from J, leaving 17 bases between. The germline gives CDR1 MGHRA, CDR2 YSYEKL. The CDR3 has 16 residues. In DNA form, the CDR3 reads TGCGCCAGCAGCCAACCCGCCAGGACGCGGGACTACGAGCAGTACTTC. Its protein is CASSQPARTRDYEQYF.

This clone counts as medium-sized. V is TRBV30 and J is TRBJ1-2; D gene uncertain. The V gene lost 1 base and the J gene lost 8 bases, with 14 bases spanning the gap. CDR3 length equals 13 residues. Germline CDR1 is GTSNPN and CDR2 is SVGIG (reference sequence). This CDR3 is CAWSEGGIAGYTF. CDR3 DNA sequence: TGTGCCTGGAGTGAGGGAGGGATAGCGGGCTACACCTTC.

The chain carries TRBV10-1 and TRBJ1-1; 8 nucleotides match TRBD1. Germline V gene sequence: CDR1 WNHNN, CDR2 SYGVQD (reference sequence). The CDR3 loop spans 14 amino acids. Unmatched junction bases numbered 8, after V lost 7 bases and J lost 4 bases. The chain's CDR3 is CASTENRGSTEAFF. CDR3 in DNA: TGCGCCAGCACCGAAAACAGGGGGAGCACTGAAGCTTTCTTT.

This clone was found a few times. CDR3 in DNA: TGTGCCAGTAGTATTGGACAGCTACTCAATCAGCCCCAGCATTTT. It yields the protein CASSIGQLLNQPQHF. V and J are TRBV19 and TRBJ1-5, with D tentatively TRBD1 (6 bases). CDR1 is LNHDA, CDR2 SQIVND, per germline (reference sequence). Trimming cost V 3 bases and J 3 bases, with 12 bases left between them. The CDR3 is 15 amino acids. The whole variable domain, filled in from reference TRBV19 and TRBJ1-5, reads DGGITQSPKYLFRKEGQNVTLSCEQNLNHDAMYWYRQDPGQGLRLIYYSQIVNDFQKGDIAEGYSVSREKKESFPLTVTSAQKNPTAFYLCASSIGQLLNQPQHFGDGTRLSIL.

In its sample, this clone was seen once. The gene calls are TRBV28 and TRBJ1-2, with D possibly being TRBD1 (6 bases). The CDR3 is made up of 14 amino acids. V gave up 1 base and J gave up 8 bases, with 14 bases separating them. Germline V CDR1 and CDR2: MDHEN, SYDVKM. This chain's CDR3 is CASSLSGTLSGYTF. The CDR3 region has the DNA TGTGCCAGCAGTTTATCAGGGACACTCTCGGGCTACACCTTC.

The chain recombines TRBV28 with TRBJ2-2; D might be TRBD1 or TRBD2, each matching 5 bases. Trimming removed 4 bases from V and 0 bases from J, with 24 bases in between. The CDR3 contains 20 residues. The V gene's germline CDR1 is MDHEN and CDR2 SYDVKM. CDR3 amino acids: CASSSDSPRRSYANTGELFF. The CDR3 nucleotides read TGTGCCAGCAGTTCTGACAGTCCCAGGAGGTCTTACGCGAACACCGGGGAGCTGTTTTTT.

The rearrangement links TRBV9 to TRBJ2-6; 8 bases match TRBD1. The CDR3 length is 17 residues. J gave up 0 bases and V 7 bases, and 9 bases lay outside the gene matches. Germline CDR1 and CDR2: SGDLS and YYNGEE. CDR3 in DNA: TGTGCCAGCTCCTGGGGACAGGAGTACTCTGGGGCCAACGTCCTGACTTTC. As protein: CASSWGQEYSGANVLTF.

As regards this clone: Other DNA sequences within the sample encode an identical CDR3. The V and J genes are TRBV29-1 and TRBJ2-7, with 7 nucleotides matching TRBD1. Germline V gene lookup returns CDR1 SQVTM and CDR2 ANQGSEA. V shed 5 bases and J 1 base; nucleotides not matched to a gene: 5. The CDR3 extends over 13 amino acids. In DNA form, the CDR3 reads TGCAGCGTTCTGACAGGGCTTTCCTACGAGCAGTACTTC. This encodes CSVLTGLSYEQYF.

The gene calls are TRBV23-1 and TRBJ2-4; a possible D gene is TRBD2 (5 bases). TRBV23-1 is assigned to the ORF class and has an uncertain function. This CDR3 comprises 13 residues. Trimming took off 6 bases at V and 7 bases at J, with 13 bases between the two ends. DNA of the CDR3: TGCGCCAGCAGAAACCGGGAAGCTAACATTCAGTACTTC. Protein: CASRNREANIQYF.

In its sample, this clone was seen once. V and J are TRBV27 and TRBJ1-6, with D possibly being TRBD1 (5 bases). V lost 6 bases to trimming and J lost 14 bases, with 14 bases between them. This CDR3 comprises 12 residues. Germline values: CDR1 MNHEY, CDR2 SMNVEV (reference sequence). The CDR3 region has the DNA TGTGCCAGCAGCCGGTGGGGGTTTTCCCTCCACTTT. Translating gives CASSRWGFSLHF.